This T cell receptor (beta chain) is from a study of blood T cell repertoires in COVID-19. Study-level background: Samples of COVID-19 (acute and convalescent) were obtained from the United States, Italy and Spain.

The CDR3 has 16 amino acids. The V and J ends lost 5 bases and 7 bases respectively, with 23 bases between them. Germline V gene sequence: CDR1 MDHEN, CDR2 SYDVKM. Generated by immunoSEQ multiplex PCR, the TCRdb table keeps only in-frame clones and is missing some. The sample lists 100,000 to 150,000 clones, about four fifths occurring once. The TCR sequence derives from a man aged 55 to 70 with active or convalescent COVID-19. The chain is built from TRBV28 and TRBJ1-1, with D possibly being TRBD1 (6 bases). The sequencing input was peripheral blood. The CDR3 spells CASSTPELRVGGEAFF. For the CDR3, the DNA is TGTGCCAGCAGTACACCAGAACTAAGGGTAGGGGGTGAAGCTTTCTTT.